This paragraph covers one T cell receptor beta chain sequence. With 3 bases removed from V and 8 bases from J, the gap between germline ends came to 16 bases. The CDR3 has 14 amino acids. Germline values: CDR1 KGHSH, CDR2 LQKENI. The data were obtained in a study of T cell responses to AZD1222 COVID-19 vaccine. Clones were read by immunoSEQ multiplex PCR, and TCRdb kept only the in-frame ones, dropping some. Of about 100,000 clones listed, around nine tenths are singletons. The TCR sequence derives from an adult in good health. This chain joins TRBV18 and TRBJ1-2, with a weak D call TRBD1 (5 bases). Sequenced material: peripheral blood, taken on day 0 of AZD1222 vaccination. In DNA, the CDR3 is TGTGCCAGCTCACCGATTGAGCAGGGTAGAGGCTACACCTTC. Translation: CASSPIEQGRGYTF.